This record looks at one T cell receptor (beta chain) sequence and its context. This clone was seen a single time. Its antigen remains unidentified. No base qualities exist here, and no much larger clone lies one base off it. This entry belongs to a study of cytomegalovirus exposure and HLA in healthy donors listed by TCRdb under 2017. About the study as a whole: An earlier analysis of about 560 of the donors reported about 300 Gb of sequence data and 117 million unique TCR beta sequences obtained from roughly 180 million T cells. An early release that covered 640 HLA-typed donors contained around 300 gigabases of sequencing data and 65 million to 100 million unique TCR sequences. The genetic ancestry cluster associated with self-reported Caucasian donors included about 81% of the roughly 400 genotyped donors. The study was designed to test whether signatures of past pathogen exposure could be identified by cataloging public T cell receptors. The study profiled the T cell repertoires of 666 subjects by immunosequencing and related them to cytomegalovirus serostatus. In addition to the first cohort of 666 subjects, a separate validation cohort of around 110 different subjects was used. High-throughput TCR immunosequencing, statistical association of individual TCRs with disease status, and machine learning were combined to predict cytomegalovirus infection status. To study patterns of TCR occurrence, a later analysis re-analyzed previously published TCR beta repertoires from 666 donors and added high-resolution HLA genotyping. The later analysis used no new phenotypic data to find candidate immune exposures, relying instead on TCR beta sequences and their occurrence across donors. To decide whether each TCR beta V gene segment behaved as functional or pseudogenic, an earlier analysis of several hundred of the donors relied on high-throughput TCR beta sequencing. Donor age, sex, ethnicity and CMV serostatus were collected together with the repertoire data. A later genetic analysis took genome-wide SNP genotypes for 398 of the 666 donors and used that subset as a discovery cohort. All discovery cohort repertoires had been generated on a single sequencing platform. HLA typing included class I and class II loci at four-digit resolution. Typing coverage differed by locus: A, B, C, DRB1 and DQB1 were typed in roughly 629-630 donors, DQA1 in roughly 510, DPA1 in some 610, and DPB1 in approximately 450. Because of strong linkage in the cohort, roughly five DR-DQ haplotypes were treated as single units for association and clustering. Among 300 to 500 genotyped donors of the cohort, an average of about 240,000 unique TCR beta nucleotide sequences was sequenced per donor, of which about 18% were non-productive. Findings and caveats that apply to the study as a whole: Linkage disequilibrium might explain the correlated functional status among segregating V segments, but an unknown experimental factor could not be excluded. Some IMGT-functional V segments, including TRBV6-2 and TRBV6-3, could not be distinguished by the 87-base-pair reads and were therefore excluded. In a later genetic analysis, a missense DCLRE1C variant was associated with V-gene and J-gene trimming of TCR beta chains, and the association was replicated in an independent cohort. Strong co-occurrence of HLA alleles, especially DR and DQ, made assigning TCR associations to individual alleles difficult. Presence/absence analyses assumed roughly uniform sequencing depth across donors, an assumption that may not hold. In an earlier analysis of 587 of the donors, most TCR beta V segments were observed in productive rearrangements about 87% or about 30% of the time, broadly matching IMGT annotations. In the study, approximately 160 TCR beta chains were listed as associated with cytomegalovirus. A further reported finding was that TCR beta sequences accurately predicted the HLA-A and HLA-B alleles for most subjects in the first cohort. In both the original and validation cohorts, the classifier was reported to diagnose cytomegalovirus status with high specificity and sensitivity. Three of the identified cytomegalovirus-associated TCR beta chains were confirmed in vitro to be specific for cytomegalovirus antigens. According to a later analysis, parvovirus B19, influenza, CMV and Epstein-Barr virus appeared linked to several top co-occurrence clusters. The earlier analysis of 587 of the donors excluded fewer than 20 rarely observed V segments, including chromosome 9 orphons, because counts were too low. According to the authors, the approach could potentially be generalized to other disease states and immunological phenotypes. In a later analysis, TCR association rates were found to vary across HLA loci, with the most associated TCRs seen for DRB1 alleles and the fewest for HLA-C alleles. This cohort had only TCR beta chains sequenced, and the lack of alpha or paired-chain data limited which features could be detected. At a false discovery rate of 0.05, a later analysis linked 15,000 to 20,000 TCR beta sequences to specific HLA alleles. A group of highly shared sequence variants was considered likely to be a technical artifact of the sequencing pipeline. Because some donors lacked HLA typing at each locus, the association tests relied only on the typed subset. Immune exposure information for the cohort was limited to CMV serostatus. In a later analysis, HLA-associated TCR beta chains showed more clonal expansion and lower generation probabilities than non-associated chains that were equally common. Across donors, most TCR sequences were observed very rarely, whereas some public TCRs were present in many individuals. In a later analysis, most CMV-associated TCR beta chains were found to appear HLA-restricted, with HLA associations seemingly driven largely by CMV exposure. A later genetic analysis reported fewer N-insertions in productive TCRs among donors in an Asian-associated ancestry cluster than the roughly 620-donor mean.

The germline V gene specifies KGHSH as CDR1 and LQKENI as CDR2. Taken from cysteine to phenylalanine, the CDR3 has 16 residues. The DNA shown is the 48-base CDR3, in frame from base 1. V and J are truncated by 6 bases and 0 bases respectively, leaving an intervening sequence of 15 bases. The library came from the immunoSEQ multiplex PCR assay. For the multiplex PCR, a mixture combining 60 forward primers for TCR Vbeta segments and 13 reverse primers for TCR Jbeta segments was used. A multiplex PCR assay on genomic DNA amplified the CDR3 region of rearranged TCR beta genes. The amplified TCR beta libraries were sequenced on the Illumina HiSeq System as 87-base-pair reads. The original methods were these. A later analysis tallied 75 million to 95 million unique TCR beta chains across the 700 or so repertoires, and about 10 million of those chains were shared by two or more donors. Raw reads were error-corrected and collapsed into unique sequences with a nearest-neighbor algorithm that merged closely related sequences to remove PCR and sequencing errors. V, D and J gene segments were assigned by aligning CDR3 sequences to IMGT reference sequences. Each retained sequence needed at least a six-nucleotide match to both a V gene segment and a J gene segment. Rearrangements were classified as productive when the CDR3 lacked stop codons and remained in frame with V and J, and all other rearrangements were classified as non-productive. CDR3 was defined according to IMGT convention as the region running from the second conserved V-encoded cysteine to the conserved J-encoded phenylalanine. Sequences without an unambiguous match to a single V gene segment were excluded from the earlier analysis of a few hundred of the donors. In an earlier analysis of a few hundred of the donors, a V segment was called functional when productive rearrangements were above 56.7%, and segregating when the standard deviation between donors exceeded 5%. A statistical classification framework was developed to diagnose cytomegalovirus status using the catalog of TCR beta chain sequences. In a later analysis, V and J genes were assigned by comparing TCR nucleotide sequences against IMGT/GENE-DB human TR gene sequences. In a later analysis, CDR3 sequences and most-parsimonious VDJ recombination scenarios were assigned using the TCRdist pipeline. A later analysis defined each TCR beta chain by its CDR3 amino acid sequence plus V-gene family, and excluded reads lacking a unique V-gene family. To address suspected cross-contamination and a sequencing artifact, a later analysis removed roughly 580 highly shared, low-generation-probability nucleotide sequences. For each public chain, a later analysis derived a clonal expansion index from normalized ranks of inferred template counts within each repertoire. Generation probabilities in a later analysis came from a VDJ recombination model fitted to out-of-frame rearrangements, and those results were checked against IGoR. Hypergeometric tests were used in a later analysis to score TCR-TCR, TCR-HLA and TCR-CMV co-occurrence, with a repertoire-size bias correction applied to the TCR pairs. False discovery rates were estimated in a later analysis by permuting HLA or CMV assignments 20 times. In a later analysis, co-occurring TCRs were grouped using DBSCAN, and TCRdist sequence similarity was added for clustering within HLA-allele-positive subsets. Co-occurrence clustering excluded repertoires with fewer than 30,000 or more than 120,000 public chains, plus five with anomalous nucleotide sharing. TCRdb took over this immuneACCESS table, retaining in-frame rearrangements with V and J assigned. Such tables are incomplete; in checked studies, under half of the missing clones stem from an unresolved V gene, and the remainder is unexplained. V and J calls and clone size follow that table, whereas D and trimming were derived from the DNA. Counted in this sample were about 100,000 clones; around 77% of them appeared once. Of the sample, around a fifth falls within the top ten clones.

The cohort comprised approximately 700 healthy bone marrow donors. At the time of sampling, all cohort members were nominally healthy, though unrecorded immune exposures were likely present. The donor tested CMV seropositive and was one of the 289 seropositive cohort members. A peripheral blood sample was provided by each donor, and peripheral blood mononuclear cells were used for TCR beta sequencing. Genomic DNA was extracted from the blood cell samples with the Qiagen DNeasy Blood Extraction Kit. This sequence originates from a woman in her sixties in good health and CMV-seropositive. The sequenced sample consisted of PBMCs. The rearrangement combines TRBV18 with TRBJ1-3, with the D gene too uncertain to name. Here is the DNA: TGTGCCAGCTCTCCCAACCCGGGAAGCTCTGGAAACACCATATATTTT. This translates into CASSPNPGSSGNTIYF.